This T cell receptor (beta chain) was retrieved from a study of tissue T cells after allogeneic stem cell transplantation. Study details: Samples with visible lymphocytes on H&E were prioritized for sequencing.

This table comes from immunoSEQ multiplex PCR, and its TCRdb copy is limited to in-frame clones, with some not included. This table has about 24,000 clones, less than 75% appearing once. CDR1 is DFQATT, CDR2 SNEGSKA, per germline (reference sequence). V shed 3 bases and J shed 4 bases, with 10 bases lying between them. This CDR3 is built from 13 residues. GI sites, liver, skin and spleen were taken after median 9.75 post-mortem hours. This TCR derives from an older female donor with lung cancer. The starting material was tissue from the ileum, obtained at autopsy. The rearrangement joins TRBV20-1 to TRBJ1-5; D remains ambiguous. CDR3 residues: CSASMAPNQPQHF. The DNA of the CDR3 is TGCAGTGCTAGTATGGCACCGAATCAGCCCCAGCATTTT.